This TCR beta chain was sequenced for a study of cytomegalovirus exposure and HLA in healthy donors. General observations from the study: Researchers catalogued approximately 170 TCR beta chains as cytomegalovirus-associated. In an earlier analysis, about 87% or about 30%: the productive usage of most TCR beta V segments. Highest at DRB1 and lowest at HLA-C, TCR association rates differed among HLA loci in a later analysis.

Note on this clone: Its target is not known.

Germline CDR1 and CDR2: WNHNN and SYGVQD (reference sequence). The junction had 6 bases not matched to a gene; V was cut back by 4 bases and J by 4 bases. CDR3 length equals 15 residues. Everyone who donated was a healthy bone marrow donor. The PCR made use of 60 Vbeta and 13 Jbeta primers. The repertoire was sequenced with immunoSEQ multiplex PCR; TCRdb's copy has only in-frame clones and lacks some. The sample lists more than 110,000 clones, about 75% seen once, with more than 3% in the top ten. The V and J genes are TRBV10-1 and TRBJ2-1; 8 bases line up with TRBD2. The receptor was derived from a man younger than 35 in good health and CMV-seronegative. Material for sequencing was PBMCs. The CDR3: CASSGERGPYNEQFF. DNA for the CDR3: TGCGCCAGCAGTGGTGAGCGGGGGCCGTACAATGAGCAGTTCTTC.